One TCR beta chain is described in this entry. Its specificity is not known. Primers included in the PCR were 60 Vbeta and 13 Jbeta primers. Produced via immunoSEQ multiplex PCR; TCRdb's table is partial and in-frame only. In the table there are around 170,000 clones, roughly 80% of which are singletons. The sample comes from a study of cytomegalovirus exposure and HLA in healthy donors. Notes on the study in general: Most TCR sequences were uncommon, yet certain public TCRs appeared in many donors. The classifier, whose performance was assessed in both the original and validation cohorts, reportedly diagnosed cytomegalovirus status with high specificity and sensitivity. Serostatus for CMV was the only available immune exposure information.

The CDR3 sequence is 20 residues long. The junction had 16 bases not matched to a gene; V was cut back by 3 bases and J by 3 bases. Germline lookup yields CDR1 LGHNT and CDR2 FRNRAP. The sequenced material came from PBMCs. The TCR sequence derives from a middle-aged man in good health and CMV-seronegative. The chain has TRBV12-5 and TRBJ2-6, with TRBD1 matching over 8 bases. The CDR3 is CASGFLTPTGAKYGANVLTF. Here the CDR3 DNA reads TGTGCTAGTGGTTTTCTTACCCCGACAGGGGCAAAATATGGGGCCAACGTCCTGACTTTC.